This T cell receptor (beta chain) was retrieved from a study of blood T cell repertoires in COVID-19. Clones were read by immunoSEQ multiplex PCR, and TCRdb kept only the in-frame ones, dropping some. The sample includes hundreds of thousands of clones, about 85% of them seen just once. This CDR3 contains 15 residues. Germline V CDR1 and CDR2: MNHEY, SMNVEV (reference sequence). Trimming at V came to 2 bases and at J to 0 bases, leaving 0 bases not matched to a gene. The rearrangement uses TRBV27 and TRBJ2-1, with 8 bases aligning to TRBD1. The sample comprised peripheral blood. The source of this sequence is a man between 18 and 29 years old with active or convalescent COVID-19. CDR3 amino acids: CASSLGTGSYNEQFF. CDR3 nucleotide sequence: TGTGCCAGCAGTTTAGGGACAGGCTCCTACAATGAGCAGTTCTTC.